Presented here are 25 T cell receptor beta chains from one specimen sequenced in a study of early stage breast cancer tumors. Some clones are missing from TCRdb's copy, which holds only in-frame ones; the method was immunoSEQ multiplex PCR. The repertoire includes more than 13,000 clones, about 80% of them detected once, and 7.6% sits in the top ten. Sequenced material: normal breast tissue next to the tumor. The source is a person between 50 and 60 years old with breast cancer.

The chain joins TRBV19 to TRBJ1-5; D not certain. Deletions cut 3 bases from V and 2 bases from J, with 8 bases between. This CDR3 spans 14 amino acids. CDR1 and CDR2 from the germline V gene are LNHDA and SQIVND (reference sequence). CDR3 in DNA: TGTGCCAGTAGTATCTCAACGGGCAATCAGCCCCAGCATTTT. This gives the protein CASSISTGNQPQHF.

The chain couples TRBV4-1 to TRBJ2-3; D perhaps matches TRBD1 (6 bases). Between the trimmed V and J ends, which lost 1 base and 6 bases, there was a span of 11 bases. Germline-derived CDR1 and CDR2 are MGHRA and YSYEKL. This CDR3 has 14 amino acids. CDR3 amino acids: CASSQGGGADTQYF. The DNA for the CDR3 is TGCGCCAGCAGCCAAGGAGGGGGTGCGGATACGCAGTATTTT.

Here the CDR3 reads CSSLHRGLWTDTQYF. CDR3 DNA: TGCAGCTCCTTGCACAGGGGGCTTTGGACAGATACGCAGTATTTT. The J gene is TRBJ2-3, the V gene TRBV29-1; the match to TRBD1 covers 9 bases. This CDR3 is 15 amino acids long. Unmatched junction bases numbered 12, after V lost 8 bases and J lost 3 bases. In germline, CDR1 is SQVTM, CDR2 ANQGSEA.

The rearrangement joins TRBV6-6 to TRBJ2-3; TRBD2 matches 8 bases. Germline CDR1 and CDR2: MNHNY and SVGAGI (reference sequence). The CDR3 has 15 amino acids. Trimming cost V 8 bases and J 1 base; bases outside gene matches: 8. CDR3 bases: TGTGCCAGCGTTAGGACTAGCCTCGGCACAGATACGCAGTATTTT. Translated: CASVRTSLGTDTQYF.

As for this clone: Compared with germline, one end of the junction differs, possibly owing to a read error. Other DNA sequences within the sample encode an identical CDR3. This chain joins TRBV30 and TRBJ2-3; 10 positions match TRBD2. This CDR3 contains 16 residues. The V gene's germline CDR1 is GTSNPN and CDR2 SVGIG (reference sequence). DNA for the CDR3: TGCGCCTGGAGCCGAGGACTAGCGGAGAGCACAGATACGCAGTATTTT. Translated: CAWSRGLAESTDTQYF.

V gene TRBV29-1 combines with J gene TRBJ2-6, with no clear D. V was clipped by 5 bases and J by 2 bases, with 7 bases between them. The CDR3 length is 13 residues. Looked up from germline, CDR1 is SQVTM and CDR2 is ANQGSEA. The CDR3 reads CSVRIPGANVLTF. The CDR3 region has the DNA TGCAGCGTTAGGATCCCTGGGGCCAACGTCCTGACTTTC. The complete variable domain, with remaining parts taken from reference TRBV29-1 and TRBJ2-6, reads SAVISQKPSRDICQRGTSLTIQCQVDSQVTMMFWYRQQPGQSLTLIATANQGSEATYESGFVIDKFPISRPNLTFSTLTVSNMSPEDSSIYLCSVRIPGANVLTFGAGSRLTVL.

The chain combines TRBV7-2 with TRBJ2-5; TRBD2 might be the D (7 bases). Germline V gene data show CDR1 as SGHTA and CDR2 as FQGNSA. V lost 5 bases, J lost 6 bases, and 19 bases lay in between. The length of the CDR3 is 15 residues. The CDR3 coding sequence is TGTGCCAGCAGCCCCCGGGGGATGGGGGGGCAGACCCAGTACTTC. Its protein product is CASSPRGMGGQTQYF.

This rearrangement joins TRBV27 to TRBJ1-5; 8 bases line up with TRBD1. V dropped 8 bases and J dropped 2; count of bases not matched to a gene: 8. This CDR3 spans 15 amino acids. Germline assignment: CDR1 MNHEY and CDR2 SMNVEV (reference sequence). CDR3 sequence reads: CASSNGQGGNQPQHF. The CDR3 nucleotides read TGTGCCAGCTCGAACGGACAGGGAGGCAATCAGCCCCAGCATTTT.

The rearrangement joins TRBV6-1 to TRBJ2-5; 8 nucleotides agree with TRBD2. The CDR3 contains 14 residues. V was clipped by 6 bases and J by 2 bases; unmatched bases: 5. Per germline, CDR1 MNHNS and CDR2 SASEGT. CDR3 bases: TGTGCCAGCAGGTCGACTAGCGTACAAGAGACCCAGTACTTC. Protein: CASRSTSVQETQYF.

The chain couples TRBV28 to TRBJ1-2; TRBD1 matches 8 bases. V lost 6 bases and J lost 1; bases outside the gene matches: 19. The CDR3 totals 19 residues. Germline loops: CDR1 MDHEN, CDR2 SYDVKM. CDR3 DNA sequence: TGTGCCAGCAGCGCGCTCCAGGGGGCTCCCGGGCCTCATAACTATGGCTACACCTTC. It is translated as CASSALQGAPGPHNYGYTF.

V usage is TRBV6-4 and J usage is TRBJ2-7; TRBD2 agrees at 9 bases. This CDR3 has 13 residues. Germline lookup yields CDR1 MRHNA and CDR2 SNTAGT. The junction had 0 bases not matched to a gene; V was cut back by 0 bases and J by 6 bases. The CDR3 loop is CASSDSRGGEQYF. In DNA form, the CDR3 reads TGTGCCAGCAGTGACTCGCGGGGGGGCGAGCAGTACTTC.

The rearrangement joins TRBV6-5 to TRBJ2-1, with 9 bases lining up with TRBD1. J lost 7 bases, V lost 8 bases, and 9 bases had no gene match. The CDR3 is made up of 14 amino acids. Per the germline V gene, CDR1 is MNHEY and CDR2 is SVGAGI. DNA of the CDR3: TGTGCCAGCCGACCACAGGGGGCTTGGAATGAGCAGTTCTTC. This translates into CASRPQGAWNEQFF.

The rearrangement uses TRBV6-1 and TRBJ2-5, with D tentatively TRBD2 (5 bases). The CDR3 length is 14 residues. Trimming removed 2 bases from V and 2 bases from J, with 9 bases in between. Germline CDR1 reads MNHNS; CDR2 reads SASEGT. CDR3 DNA: TGTGCCAGCAGTGAAACGGGAACTCAAGAGACCCAGTACTTC. Amino acid sequence: CASSETGTQETQYF.

V is TRBV11-1 and J is TRBJ2-7; D is perhaps TRBD1 (5 bases). The CDR3 extends over 16 amino acids. Trimming removed 0 bases from V and 1 base from J, with 13 bases in between. Germline V lookup: CDR1 SGHAT, CDR2 FQDESV (reference sequence). This CDR3 is CASSLAPGPASYEQYF. The CDR3 region has the DNA TGTGCCAGCAGCTTAGCGCCAGGGCCAGCTTCCTACGAGCAGTACTTC.

The genes are TRBV4-3 and TRBJ2-7; D may be TRBD1 or TRBD2 (5 bases each). Deletions cut 1 base from V and 1 base from J, with 8 bases between. CDR3 length equals 14 residues. Germline CDR1 LGHNA, CDR2 YSLEER. CDR3 sequence reads: CASSQGGDSYEQYF. Written as DNA, the CDR3 is TGCGCCAGCAGCCAAGGAGGGGATTCCTACGAGCAGTACTTC.

CDR3 residues: CSVERGTSGGNEQFF. CDR3 coding DNA: TGCAGCGTTGAGCGCGGGACTAGCGGAGGGAATGAGCAGTTCTTC. The chain has TRBV29-1 and TRBJ2-1; 11 bases fit TRBD2. The germline V gene has CDR1 SQVTM and CDR2 ANQGSEA. The trim removed 3 bases at V and 7 bases at J, leaving 8 bases unmatched. This CDR3 region has 15 residues.

The gene calls are TRBV19 and TRBJ1-3; D remains ambiguous. Germline V gene data show CDR1 as LNHDA and CDR2 as SQIVND (reference sequence). Trimming removed 7 bases at V and 0 bases at J, with 13 bases between. CDR3 length: 15 amino acids. The CDR3 DNA sequence: TGTGCCAGTACCGCGGGTACCTACTCTGGAAACACCATATATTTT. It codes for CASTAGTYSGNTIYF.

The chain couples TRBV7-2 to TRBJ2-3, with D hard to call. The germline V and J ends were trimmed by 1 base and 0 bases, with 8 bases remaining between them. In germline, CDR1 is SGHTA, CDR2 FQGNSA. The CDR3 is made up of 15 amino acids. The CDR3 is CASSLDWISTDTQYF. CDR3 DNA sequence: TGTGCCAGCAGCTTAGACTGGATAAGCACAGATACGCAGTATTTT. Full variable domain (remainder filled in from reference TRBV7-2 and TRBJ2-3): GAGVSQSPSNKVTEKGKDVELRCDPISGHTALYWYRQSLGQGLEFLIYFQGNSAPDKSGLPSDRFSAERTGGSVSTLTIQRTQQEDSAVYLCASSLDWISTDTQYFGPGTRLTVL.

The DNA for the CDR3 is TGTGCCAGCAGCCCGAGAGGGCCAGAGGGAAACACCATATATTTT. This encodes CASSPRGPEGNTIYF. This sequence joins TRBV7-9 and TRBJ1-3; D is ambiguous. V dropped 5 bases and J dropped 4 bases, with 15 bases sitting between them. CDR1 SEHNR and CDR2 FQNEAQ come from the germline V gene (reference sequence). This CDR3 spans 15 amino acids.

This clone appeared once. This rearrangement joins TRBV14 to TRBJ1-2; the D is unclear. The germline CDR1 and CDR2 sequences are SGHDN and FVKESK. The CDR3 spans 19 residues. Trimming removed 0 bases from V and 0 bases from J, with 20 bases in between. The CDR3, as DNA: TGTGCCAGCAGCCAAGATCAGCCCTGGCCAGTCGACCCTAACTATGGCTACACCTTC. Translation: CASSQDQPWPVDPNYGYTF.

The chain combines TRBV11-3 with TRBJ2-7; D is undetermined. This CDR3 region has 13 residues. V was clipped by 3 bases and J by 3 bases, with 9 bases between them. From germline, CDR1 is SGHNT and CDR2 YENEEA. The CDR3 nucleotides are TGTGCCAGCAGCTTCGGAGTAAACTACGAGCAGTACTTC. This translates into CASSFGVNYEQYF.

This rearrangement joins TRBV4-3 to TRBJ2-1, with 8 nucleotides matching TRBD2. The CDR3 sequence is 16 residues long. Germline V gene sequence: CDR1 LGHNA, CDR2 YSLEER. The V segment lost 1 base and the J segment 9 bases; nucleotides outside the gene matches: 11. Here the CDR3 reads CASSQVYSGGSPEQFF. The CDR3 nucleotides read TGCGCCAGCAGCCAAGTCTACAGCGGGGGCTCCCCTGAGCAGTTCTTC.

V gene TRBV19 combines with J gene TRBJ2-2; perhaps TRBD1 as D (6 bases). V shed 7 bases and J shed 10 bases, with 22 bases lying between them. Per the germline V gene, CDR1 is LNHDA and CDR2 is SQIVND (reference sequence). The CDR3 contains 15 residues. CDR3 loop: CASTPSDSYLAELFF. The CDR3 DNA follows: TGTGCCAGTACCCCTTCGGACAGCTACCTGGCGGAGCTGTTTTTT.

This clone occurred once. The CDR3 region is CASSLDQGRRTQYF. DNA for the CDR3: TGTGCCAGCAGCTTAGATCAGGGCCGGAGGACCCAGTACTTC. V gene TRBV7-8 combines with J gene TRBJ2-5; the D gene is possibly TRBD1 (5 bases). The CDR3 has 14 amino acids. V lost 1 base, J lost 7 bases, and 13 bases lay in between. The germline V gene encodes CDR1 SGHVS and CDR2 FQNEAQ.

The chain carries TRBV7-2 and TRBJ2-5, with D maybe TRBD1 (6 bases). V was shortened by 4 bases and J by 4 bases, with 16 bases between the two germline ends. The CDR3 contains 15 residues. From germline, CDR1 is SGHTA and CDR2 FQGNSA. CDR3 residues: CASSSTGSVRETQYF. Here the CDR3 DNA reads TGTGCCAGCAGCTCCACAGGGTCGGTAAGAGAGACCCAGTACTTC.